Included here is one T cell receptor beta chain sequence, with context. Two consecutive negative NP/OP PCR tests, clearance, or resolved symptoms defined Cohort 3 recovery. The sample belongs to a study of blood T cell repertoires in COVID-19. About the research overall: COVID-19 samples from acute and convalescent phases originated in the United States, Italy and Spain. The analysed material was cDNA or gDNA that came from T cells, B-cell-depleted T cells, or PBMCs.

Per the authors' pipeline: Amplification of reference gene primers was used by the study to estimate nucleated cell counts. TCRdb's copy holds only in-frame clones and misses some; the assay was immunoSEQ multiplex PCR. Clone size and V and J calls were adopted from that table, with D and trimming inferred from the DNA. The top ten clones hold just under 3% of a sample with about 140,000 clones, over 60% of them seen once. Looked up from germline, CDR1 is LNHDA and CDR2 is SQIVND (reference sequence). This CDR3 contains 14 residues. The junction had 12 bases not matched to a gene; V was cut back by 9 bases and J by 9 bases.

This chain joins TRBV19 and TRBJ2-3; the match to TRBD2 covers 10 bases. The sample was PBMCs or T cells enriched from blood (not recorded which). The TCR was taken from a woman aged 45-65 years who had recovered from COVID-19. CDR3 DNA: TGTGCCAGCAAACGGAGCGGGAGGGCCGAGACGCAGTATTTT. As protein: CASKRSGRAETQYF.